The rows below give T cell receptor beta chains drawn from one sample of a study of T cells after yellow fever vaccination. Each CDR3 protein gets one entry after TCRdb re-called the 5' RACE reads with MiXCR. The sample records roughly 96,000 distinct CDR3 sequences, almost 9% being singletons. Sequencing used CD8+ T cells not binding an NS4B(214-222) dextramer, sorted from PBMCs, obtained roughly 15 days after the first yellow fever vaccination. These receptors originate from a man aged 18 to 29 who received the YFV17D yellow fever vaccine. CDR3s include the opening cysteine and the closing phenylalanine or tryptophan.

>TRBV18
CASSPRQGFEAFF
>TRBV7-8
CASSLAGVDEQFF
>TRBV7-2
CASTGDFVEAFF
>TRBV12-3/TRBV12-4
CTSSLIGQGHEPQHF
>TRBV12-3/TRBV12-4
CASSLDQGAGIVDTQYF
>TRBV7-9
CASDRISYNEQFF
>TRBV6-4
CASSDSAKGWVTGELFF
>TRBV7-2
CASSDSYEQYF
>TRBV4-3
CASSPDPGTGIKEQFF
>TRBV11-1
CASSFRSERGRPNTEAFF
>TRBV2
CASSGVVFSYNEQFF
>TRBV6-5
CASSYSGGDNEQFF
>TRBV11-2
CASSSSDIANTGELFF
>TRBV5-5
CASSLVVVPSTDTQYF
>TRBV20-1
CSAVRTGPVFYGYTF
>TRBV14
CASSLTSGDYNEQFF
>TRBV5-1
CASRKENANTGELFF
>TRBV4-1
CASSQGQYYNSPLHF
>TRBV6-1
CASSDIGGSYNSPLHF
>TRBV29-1
CSVELEAFASTDTQYF
>TRBV5-6
CASSPNVDILSSYNEQFF
>TRBV6-2/TRBV6-3
CASSYLSTGPAPQHF
>TRBV7-2
CASSFGANYGYTF
>TRBV7-8
CASSLLSAAFF
>TRBV5-1
CASSPVKGGRETQYF
>TRBV29-1
CSVEVPGQGETQYF
>TRBV24-1
CATSDLGVNTGELFF
>TRBV10-3
CAISGGQGAYNEQFF
>TRBV27
CASTPGPTGVGTDTQYF
>TRBV6-5
CVSSSTGALTDTQYF
>TRBV6-2/TRBV6-3
CASSYTRGTGVVGYRYNEQFF
>TRBV15
CATSRDLGMRQPQHF
>TRBV4-2
CASSQEAAEFPLRYEQFF
>TRBV4-3
CASSQEILQDRGRFGTEAFF
>TRBV28
CASRGGTAAKNIQYF
>TRBV4-1
CASSQEPGVNTEAFF
>TRBV27
CASSSDQNEQFF
>TRBV7-9
CATPRRGQNTGELFF
>TRBV29-1
CSVVGGVNEQFF
>TRBV27
CASTSLLNLGNQPQHF
>TRBV7-2
CASSSYGTGYEQYF
>TRBV12-3/TRBV12-4
CASSLAFQDTQYF
>TRBV7-6
CASRSDGGTSDTQYF
>TRBV6-2/TRBV6-3
CASSYPRTNTGELFF
>TRBV7-8
CASRRQFVVSSGANVLTF
>TRBV6-1
CASRETAGIRADYGYTF
>TRBV9
CASSGSHPGEPQHF